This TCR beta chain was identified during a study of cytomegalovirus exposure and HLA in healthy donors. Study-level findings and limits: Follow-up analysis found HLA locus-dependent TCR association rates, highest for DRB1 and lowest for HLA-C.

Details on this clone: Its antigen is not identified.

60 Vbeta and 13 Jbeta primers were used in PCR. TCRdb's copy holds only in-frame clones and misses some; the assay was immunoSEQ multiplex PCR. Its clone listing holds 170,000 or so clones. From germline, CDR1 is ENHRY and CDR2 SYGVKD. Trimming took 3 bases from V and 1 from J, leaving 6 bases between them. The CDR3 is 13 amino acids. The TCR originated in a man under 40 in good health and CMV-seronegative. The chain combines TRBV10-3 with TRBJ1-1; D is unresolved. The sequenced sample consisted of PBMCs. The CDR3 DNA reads TGTGCCATCAGTGAACGGAGGAACACTGAAGCTTTCTTT. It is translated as CAISERRNTEAFF.